This T cell receptor beta chain was obtained from a study of blood T cells in healthy people across ages. A second roughly 6 to 12 cycle PCR used barcoded and J-beta primers. A template-switch adaptor with 12 random nucleotides tagged each cDNA molecule. The study obtained at least 3 million CDR3-containing paired-end reads from every sample. MiXCR, run by TCRdb on the 5' RACE reads, gives a single entry per CDR3 protein. The sample has about 1.6 million distinct CDR3 sequences, 30% to 40% seen once. This clonotype was observed a handful of times. The clonotype was recovered from a woman aged 30 to 39 in good health. Sequencing input: blood.

The CDR3 is CSVVWDGNTGELFF. In DNA, the CDR3 is TGCAGCGTTGTGTGGGACGGAAACACCGGGGAGCTGTTTTTT. The V call is TRBV29-1, the J call TRBJ2-2; perhaps D is TRBD1 or TRBD2 (5 bases each). Germline V gene lookup returns CDR1 SQVTM and CDR2 ANQGSEA. The V and J ends lost 4 bases and 2 bases respectively, with 11 bases between them. CDR3 size: 14 residues.